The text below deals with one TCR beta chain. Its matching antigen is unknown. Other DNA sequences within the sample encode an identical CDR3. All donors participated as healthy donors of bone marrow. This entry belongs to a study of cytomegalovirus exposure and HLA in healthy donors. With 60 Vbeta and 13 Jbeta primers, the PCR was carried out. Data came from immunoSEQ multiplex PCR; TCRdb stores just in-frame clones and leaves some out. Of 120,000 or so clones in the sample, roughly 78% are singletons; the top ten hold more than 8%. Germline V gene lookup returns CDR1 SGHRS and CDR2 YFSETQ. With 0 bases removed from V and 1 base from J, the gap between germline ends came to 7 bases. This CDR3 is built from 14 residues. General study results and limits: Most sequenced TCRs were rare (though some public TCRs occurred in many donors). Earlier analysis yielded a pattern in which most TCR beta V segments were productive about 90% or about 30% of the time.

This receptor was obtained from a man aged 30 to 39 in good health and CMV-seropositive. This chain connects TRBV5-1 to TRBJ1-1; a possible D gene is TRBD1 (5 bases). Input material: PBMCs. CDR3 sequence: CASSLAGGNTEAFF. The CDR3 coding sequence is TGCGCCAGCAGCTTGGCCGGGGGGAACACTGAAGCTTTCTTT.